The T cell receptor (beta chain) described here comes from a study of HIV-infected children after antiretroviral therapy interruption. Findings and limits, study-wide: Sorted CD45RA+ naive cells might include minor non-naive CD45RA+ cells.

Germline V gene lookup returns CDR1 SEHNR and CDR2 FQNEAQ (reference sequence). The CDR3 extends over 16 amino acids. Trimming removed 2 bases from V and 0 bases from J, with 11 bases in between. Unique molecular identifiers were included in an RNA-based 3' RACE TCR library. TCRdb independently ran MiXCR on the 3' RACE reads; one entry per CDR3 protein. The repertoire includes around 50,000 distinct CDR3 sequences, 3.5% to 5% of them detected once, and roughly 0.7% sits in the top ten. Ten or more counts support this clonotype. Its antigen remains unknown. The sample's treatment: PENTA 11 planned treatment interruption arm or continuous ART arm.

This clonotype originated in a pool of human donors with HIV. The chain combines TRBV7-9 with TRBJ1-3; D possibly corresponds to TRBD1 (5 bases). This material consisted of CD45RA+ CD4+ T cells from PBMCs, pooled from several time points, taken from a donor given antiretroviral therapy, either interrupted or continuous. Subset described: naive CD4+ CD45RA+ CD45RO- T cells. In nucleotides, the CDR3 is TGTGCCAGCAGCTTAAAATCAGGGTTCTCTGGAAACACCATATATTTT. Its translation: CASSLKSGFSGNTIYF.